Listed here are 13 T cell receptor beta chains from one sample, sequenced in a study of cytomegalovirus exposure and HLA in healthy donors. PCR amplification relied on 60 Vbeta primers (plus 13 Jbeta primers). Sequencing was performed with immunoSEQ multiplex PCR; in TCRdb, only in-frame clones are kept and a portion is missing. The sample holds 98,000 or so clones, around 10% seen once. The sample consisted of PBMCs. Receptors were obtained from a man in his forties in good health and CMV-seropositive.

This sequence joins TRBV7-3 and TRBJ2-6; unclear D gene. CDR1 and CDR2 from the germline V gene are SGHTA and FQGTGA. Trimming removed 2 bases from V and 0 bases from J, with 5 bases in between. CDR3 length: 15 amino acids. The CDR3 reads CASSLEHSGANVLTF. CDR3 DNA sequence: TGTGCCAGCAGCTTAGAACACTCTGGGGCCAACGTCCTGACTTTC.

The sample holds a few counts of this clone. The chain is built from TRBV27 and TRBJ2-5, with 9 positions matching TRBD2. In germline, CDR1 is MNHEY, CDR2 SMNVEV (reference sequence). CDR3 length equals 16 residues. J gave up 5 bases and V 6 bases, and 13 bases lay outside the gene matches. CDR3 region: CASRGVAGAEEETQYF. CDR3 nucleotide sequence: TGTGCCAGCAGGGGGGTAGCGGGAGCCGAGGAGGAGACCCAGTACTTC.

This clone was seen a handful of times. The chain carries TRBV6-5 and TRBJ1-1; no definite D call. CDR1 is MNHEY, CDR2 SVGAGI, per germline. V lost 8 bases to trimming and J lost 1 base, with 11 bases between them. The CDR3 runs to 13 residues. CDR3 nucleotide sequence: TGTGCCAGCTTGGCGGGTCAGAACACTGAAGCTTTCTTT. Translating gives CASLAGQNTEAFF.

This clone has just a few counts. The chain has TRBV9 and TRBJ2-3, with TRBD2 matching 11 bases. Germline V gives CDR1 SGDLS, CDR2 YYNGEE. This CDR3 is 18 amino acids long. The ends lost 3 bases at V and 0 bases at J; junction bases unmatched: 9. The CDR3 region has the DNA TGTGCCAGCAGCGCGGGTAGCGGGAGGGGGATAAGCACAGATACGCAGTATTTT. It translates to CASSAGSGRGISTDTQYF.

The chain is built from TRBV7-2 and TRBJ2-7; D not certain. The CDR3 loop spans 15 amino acids. Germline V gives CDR1 SGHTA, CDR2 FQGNSA. Trimming stripped 1 base from V and 2 bases from J, with 12 bases between. Here the CDR3 reads CASSLEARPPYEQYF. CDR3 coding DNA: TGTGCCAGCAGCTTAGAAGCCAGGCCCCCCTACGAGCAGTACTTC.

This clone has just a few counts. J is TRBJ2-7 and V is TRBV28, with no clear D. The CDR3 loop spans 12 amino acids. The V end lost 7 bases, the J end lost 1 base, and 8 bases lay between the germline ends. Germline CDR1 is MDHEN and CDR2 is SYDVKM. The CDR3: CASNVASYEQYF. The CDR3 DNA is TGTGCCAGCAATGTGGCATCCTACGAGCAGTACTTC.

Only one count was recorded for this clone. The J gene is TRBJ2-3, the V gene TRBV2; 10 bases line up with TRBD2. Germline CDR1 reads SNHLY; CDR2 reads FYNNEI. The CDR3 covers 17 residues. With 3 bases clipped from V and 1 base from J, the junction kept 7 bases outside the gene matches. CDR3 coding DNA: TGTGCCAGCAGTGACCCCAGCGGGGGGGCGCGCACAGATACGCAGTATTTT. Amino acid sequence: CASSDPSGGARTDTQYF.

This chain links TRBV2 with TRBJ1-5; 7 nucleotides line up with TRBD1. The length of the CDR3 is 16 residues. V lost 4 bases, J lost 4 bases, and 10 bases stayed unmatched. In germline, CDR1 is SNHLY, CDR2 FYNNEI. Here the CDR3 DNA reads TGTGCCAGCAGTGGGGGTGGTAGGGGGCCTAATCAGCCCCAGCATTTT. Translation: CASSGGGRGPNQPQHF.

The genes are TRBV9 and TRBJ1-2, with D possibly matching TRBD1 (6 bases). CDR1 SGDLS and CDR2 YYNGEE come from the germline V gene. With 3 bases removed from V and 1 base from J, the gap between germline ends came to 13 bases. The CDR3 runs to 15 residues. The CDR3 loop is CASSGNRANNYGYTF. The CDR3 nucleotides are TGTGCCAGCAGCGGTAACAGGGCAAATAACTATGGCTACACCTTC.

This clone occurred a few times. The J gene is TRBJ1-4, the V gene TRBV18, with no clear D. The germline V gene encodes CDR1 KGHSH and CDR2 LQKENI. Deletions cut 2 bases from V and 3 bases from J, with 10 bases between. There are 15 residues in the CDR3. The CDR3 reads CASSPIQFPNEKLFF. The CDR3 nucleotides are TGTGCCAGCTCACCAATTCAGTTTCCTAATGAAAAACTGTTTTTT. Looking up the rest from reference TRBV18 and TRBJ1-4 gives the full variable domain: NAGVMQNPRHLVRRRGQEARLRCSPMKGHSHVYWYRQLPEEGLKFMVYLQKENIIDESGMPKERFSAEFPKEGPSILRIQQVVRGDSAAYFCASSPIQFPNEKLFFGSGTQLSVL.

This clone was detected only a few times. The rearrangement uses TRBV6-1 and TRBJ2-1; the D is unclear. The CDR3 consists of 13 residues. V was cut by 11 bases and J by 9 bases, with 20 bases left in between. Germline values: CDR1 MNHNS, CDR2 SASEGT. The CDR3 bases are TGTGCCGTAAGCCTAACCCTAAGGAGTGAGCAGTTCTTC. Translating it yields CAVSLTLRSEQFF.

This clone occurred a few times. V is TRBV5-1 and J is TRBJ2-6; no clear D gene. The CDR3 runs to 13 residues. From germline, CDR1 is SGHRS and CDR2 YFSETQ. V lost 6 bases to trimming and J lost 3 bases, with 7 bases between them. Here the CDR3 DNA reads TGCGCCAGCAAAGCCGGTGGGGCCAACGTCCTGACTTTC. Protein: CASKAGGANVLTF.

This clone was recorded a few times. CDR3: CAISETSGRGYNEQFF. The CDR3 DNA reads TGTGCCATCAGTGAGACTAGCGGGAGGGGGTACAATGAGCAGTTCTTC. V is TRBV10-3 and J is TRBJ2-1, with TRBD2 matching 13 bases. V lost 2 bases and J lost 4; bases outside the gene matches: 2. Germline V gives CDR1 ENHRY, CDR2 SYGVKD. CDR3 length equals 16 residues.